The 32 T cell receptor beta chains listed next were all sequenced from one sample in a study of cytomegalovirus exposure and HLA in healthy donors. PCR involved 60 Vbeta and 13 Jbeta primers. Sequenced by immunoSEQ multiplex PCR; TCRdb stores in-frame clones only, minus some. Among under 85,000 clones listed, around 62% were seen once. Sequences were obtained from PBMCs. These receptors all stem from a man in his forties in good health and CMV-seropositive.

The CDR3 nucleotides are TGTGCCAGCAGCCAAGAGGGGACTAGCGGGGGCCGATCAGATACGCAGTATTTT. It codes for CASSQEGTSGGRSDTQYF. This rearrangement joins TRBV4-2 to TRBJ2-3; 14 bases fit TRBD2. V lost 0 bases, J lost 4 bases, and 6 bases stayed unmatched. The CDR3 is 18 amino acids. The germline V gene has CDR1 LGHNA and CDR2 YNFKEQ.

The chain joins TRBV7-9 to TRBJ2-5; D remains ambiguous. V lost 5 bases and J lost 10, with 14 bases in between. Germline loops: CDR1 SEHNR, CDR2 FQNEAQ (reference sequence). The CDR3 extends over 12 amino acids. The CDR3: CASSLRLPDQYF. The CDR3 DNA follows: TGTGCCAGCAGCCTCCGACTCCCGGACCAGTACTTC.

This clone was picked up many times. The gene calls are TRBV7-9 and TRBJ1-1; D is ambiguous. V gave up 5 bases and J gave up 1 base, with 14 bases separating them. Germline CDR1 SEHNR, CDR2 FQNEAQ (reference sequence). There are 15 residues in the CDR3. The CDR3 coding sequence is TGTGCCAGCAGCGCTCCGGGAGTCGGGAACACTGAAGCTTTCTTT. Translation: CASSAPGVGNTEAFF.

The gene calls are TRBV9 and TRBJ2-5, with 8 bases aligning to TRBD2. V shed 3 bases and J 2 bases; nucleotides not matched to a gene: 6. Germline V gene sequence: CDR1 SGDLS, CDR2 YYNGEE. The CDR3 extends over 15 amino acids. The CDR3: CASSAGERGQETQYF. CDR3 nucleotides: TGTGCCAGCAGCGCCGGGGAGCGGGGGCAAGAGACCCAGTACTTC.

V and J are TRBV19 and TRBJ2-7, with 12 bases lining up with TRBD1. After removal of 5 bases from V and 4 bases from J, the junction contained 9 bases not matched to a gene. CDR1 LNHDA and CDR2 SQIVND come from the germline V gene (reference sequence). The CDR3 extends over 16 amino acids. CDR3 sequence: CASSSAGTGGSYEQYF. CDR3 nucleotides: TGTGCCAGTAGTTCCGCCGGGACAGGGGGCAGTTACGAGCAGTACTTC.

The CDR3 nucleotides read TGTGCCAGCAGCTTGGGGGGAGGTCAGCCCCAGCATTTT. Its protein is CASSLGGGQPQHF. V usage is TRBV5-5 and J usage is TRBJ1-5, with no clear D. The CDR3 has 13 residues. The V and J ends lost 0 bases and 6 bases respectively, with 7 bases between them. Germline V gene data show CDR1 as SGHKS and CDR2 as YYEKEE (reference sequence).

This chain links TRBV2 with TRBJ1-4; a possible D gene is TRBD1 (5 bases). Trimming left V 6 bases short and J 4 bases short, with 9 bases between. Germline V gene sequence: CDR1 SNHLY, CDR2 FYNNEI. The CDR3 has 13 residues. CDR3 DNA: TGTGCCAGCAGCAGGGATCATAATGAAAAACTGTTTTTT. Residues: CASSRDHNEKLFF. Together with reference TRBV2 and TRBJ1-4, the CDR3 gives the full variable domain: EPEVTQTPSHQVTQMGQEVILRCVPISNHLYFYWYRQILGQKVEFLVSFYNNEISEKSEIFDDQFSVERPDGSNFTLKIRSTKLEDSAMYFCASSRDHNEKLFFGSGTQLSVL.

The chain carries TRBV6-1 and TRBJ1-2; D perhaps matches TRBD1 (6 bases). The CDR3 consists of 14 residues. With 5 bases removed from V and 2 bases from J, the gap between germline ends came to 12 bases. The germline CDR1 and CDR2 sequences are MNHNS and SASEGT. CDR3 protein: CASSSQGLNYGYTF. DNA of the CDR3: TGTGCCAGCAGTTCCCAGGGGTTAAACTATGGCTACACCTTC.

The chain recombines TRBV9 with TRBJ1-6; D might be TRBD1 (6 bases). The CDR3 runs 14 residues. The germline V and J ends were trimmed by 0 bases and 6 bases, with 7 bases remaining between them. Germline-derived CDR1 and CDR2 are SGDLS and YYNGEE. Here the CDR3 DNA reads TGTGCCAGCAGCGTAGACAGGGTTAATTCACCCCTCCACTTT. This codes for CASSVDRVNSPLHF.

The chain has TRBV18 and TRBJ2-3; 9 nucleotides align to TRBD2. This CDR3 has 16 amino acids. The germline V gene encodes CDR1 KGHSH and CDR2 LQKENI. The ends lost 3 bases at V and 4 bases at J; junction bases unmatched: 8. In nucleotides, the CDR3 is TGTGCCAGCTCACCCCAAACGGTAGCGGGGGCAGATACGCAGTATTTT. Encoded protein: CASSPQTVAGADTQYF.

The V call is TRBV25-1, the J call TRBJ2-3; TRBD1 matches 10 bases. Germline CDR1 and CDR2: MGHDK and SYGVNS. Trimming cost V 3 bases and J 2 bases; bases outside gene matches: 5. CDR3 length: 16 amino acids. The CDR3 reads CASSDDDRGHTDTQYF. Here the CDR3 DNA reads TGTGCCAGCAGTGATGACGACAGGGGGCACACAGATACGCAGTATTTT.

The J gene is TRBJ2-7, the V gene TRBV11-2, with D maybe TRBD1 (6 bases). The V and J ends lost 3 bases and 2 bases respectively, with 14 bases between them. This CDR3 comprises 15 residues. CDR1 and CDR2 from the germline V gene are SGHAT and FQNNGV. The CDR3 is CASSFGLGGTYEQYF. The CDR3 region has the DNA TGTGCCAGCAGCTTTGGATTAGGGGGAACCTACGAGCAGTACTTC.

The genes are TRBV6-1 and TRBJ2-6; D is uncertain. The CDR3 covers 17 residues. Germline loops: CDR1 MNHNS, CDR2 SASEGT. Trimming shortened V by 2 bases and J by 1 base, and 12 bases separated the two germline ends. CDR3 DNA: TGTGCCAGCAGTGAACGCGGCGTTCGGTCTGGGGCCAACGTCCTGACTTTC. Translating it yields CASSERGVRSGANVLTF.

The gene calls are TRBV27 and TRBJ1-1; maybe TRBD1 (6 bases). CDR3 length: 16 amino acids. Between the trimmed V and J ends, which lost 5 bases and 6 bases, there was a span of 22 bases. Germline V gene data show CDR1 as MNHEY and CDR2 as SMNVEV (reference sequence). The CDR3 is CASSTTRGFLSAEAFF. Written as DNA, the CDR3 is TGTGCCAGCAGTACAACTAGGGGGTTCCTGTCCGCTGAAGCTTTCTTT.

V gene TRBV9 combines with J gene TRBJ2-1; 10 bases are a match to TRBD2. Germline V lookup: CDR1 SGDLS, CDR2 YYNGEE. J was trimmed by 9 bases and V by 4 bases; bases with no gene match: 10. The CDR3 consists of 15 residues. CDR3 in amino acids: CASSQWSSGGGEQFF. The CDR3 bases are TGTGCCAGCAGCCAATGGTCTAGCGGGGGAGGTGAGCAGTTCTTC.

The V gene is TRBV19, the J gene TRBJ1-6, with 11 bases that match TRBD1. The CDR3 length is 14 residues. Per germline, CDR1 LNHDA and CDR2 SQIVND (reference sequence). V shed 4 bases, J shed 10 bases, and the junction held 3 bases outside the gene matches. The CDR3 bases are TGTGCCAGTAGTACGGACAGGGGGCGGTCACCCCTCCACTTT. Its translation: CASSTDRGRSPLHF.

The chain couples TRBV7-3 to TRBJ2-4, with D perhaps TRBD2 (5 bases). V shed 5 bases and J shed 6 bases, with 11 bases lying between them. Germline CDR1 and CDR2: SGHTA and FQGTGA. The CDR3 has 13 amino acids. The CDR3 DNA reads TGTGCCAGCAGCCCGACCGAGGGAAACATTCAGTACTTC. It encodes CASSPTEGNIQYF.

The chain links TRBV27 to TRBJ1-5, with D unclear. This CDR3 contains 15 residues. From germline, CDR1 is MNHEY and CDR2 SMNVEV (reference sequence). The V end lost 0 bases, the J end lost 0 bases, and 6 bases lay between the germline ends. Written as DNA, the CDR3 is TGTGCCAGCAGTTTATCATCGGGTAGCAATCAGCCCCAGCATTTT. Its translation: CASSLSSGSNQPQHF.

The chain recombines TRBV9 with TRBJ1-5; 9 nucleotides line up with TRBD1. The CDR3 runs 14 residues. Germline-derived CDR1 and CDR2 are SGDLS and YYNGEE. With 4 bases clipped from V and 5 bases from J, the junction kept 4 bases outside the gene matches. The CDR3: CASSLTGGYQPQHF. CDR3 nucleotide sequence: TGTGCCAGCAGCTTGACAGGGGGATATCAGCCCCAGCATTTT.

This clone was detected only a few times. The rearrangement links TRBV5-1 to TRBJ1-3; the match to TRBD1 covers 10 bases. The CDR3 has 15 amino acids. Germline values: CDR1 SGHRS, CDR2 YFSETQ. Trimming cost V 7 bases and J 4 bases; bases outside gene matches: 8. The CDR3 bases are TGCGCCAGCCGCGACGGGACAGGGGTAGGAAACACCATATATTTT. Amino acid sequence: CASRDGTGVGNTIYF.

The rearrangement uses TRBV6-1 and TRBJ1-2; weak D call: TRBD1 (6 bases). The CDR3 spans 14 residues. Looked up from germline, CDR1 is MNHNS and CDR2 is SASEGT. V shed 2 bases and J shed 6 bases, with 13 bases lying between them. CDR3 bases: TGTGCCAGCAGTGAATCCGGACAGAAGGATGGCTACACCTTC. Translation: CASSESGQKDGYTF.

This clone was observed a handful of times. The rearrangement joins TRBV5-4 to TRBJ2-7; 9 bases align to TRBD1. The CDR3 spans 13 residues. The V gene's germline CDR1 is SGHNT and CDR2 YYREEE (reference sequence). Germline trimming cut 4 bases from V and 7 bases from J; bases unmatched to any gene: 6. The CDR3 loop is CASSQQGAQEQYF. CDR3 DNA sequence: TGTGCCAGCAGCCAACAGGGGGCTCAAGAGCAGTACTTC. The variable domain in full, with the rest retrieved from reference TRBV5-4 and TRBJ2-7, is ETGVTQSPTHLIKTRGQQVTLRCSSQSGHNTVSWYQQALGQGPQFIFQYYREEENGRGNFPPRFSGLQFPNYSSELNVNALELDDSALYLCASSQQGAQEQYFGPGTRLTVT.

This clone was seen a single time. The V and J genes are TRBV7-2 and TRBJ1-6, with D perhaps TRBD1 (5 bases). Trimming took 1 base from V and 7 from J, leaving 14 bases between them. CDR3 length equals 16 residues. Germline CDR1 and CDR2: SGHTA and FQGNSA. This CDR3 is CASSLGAQEGNSPLHF. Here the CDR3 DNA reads TGTGCCAGCAGCTTAGGAGCACAGGAGGGCAATTCACCCCTCCACTTT.

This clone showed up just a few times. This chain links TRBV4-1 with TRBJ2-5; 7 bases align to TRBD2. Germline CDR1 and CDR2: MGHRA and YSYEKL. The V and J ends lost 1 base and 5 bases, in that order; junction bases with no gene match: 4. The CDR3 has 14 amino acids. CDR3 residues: CASSQVTSVETQYF. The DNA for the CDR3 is TGCGCCAGCAGCCAAGTTACTAGCGTGGAGACCCAGTACTTC.

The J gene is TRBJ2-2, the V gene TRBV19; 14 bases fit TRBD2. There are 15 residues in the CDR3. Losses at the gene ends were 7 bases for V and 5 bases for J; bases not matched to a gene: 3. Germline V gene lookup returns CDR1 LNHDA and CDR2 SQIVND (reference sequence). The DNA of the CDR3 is TGTGCCAGTACAGGGACTAGCGGGAGAACCGGGGAGCTGTTTTTT. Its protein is CASTGTSGRTGELFF.

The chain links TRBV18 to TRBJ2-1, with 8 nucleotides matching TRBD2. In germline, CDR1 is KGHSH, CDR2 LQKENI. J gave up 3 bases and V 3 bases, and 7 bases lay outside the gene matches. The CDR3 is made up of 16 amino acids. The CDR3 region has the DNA TGTGCCAGCTCACCTAGCGGGGCCACCCACTACAATGAGCAGTTCTTC. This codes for CASSPSGATHYNEQFF.

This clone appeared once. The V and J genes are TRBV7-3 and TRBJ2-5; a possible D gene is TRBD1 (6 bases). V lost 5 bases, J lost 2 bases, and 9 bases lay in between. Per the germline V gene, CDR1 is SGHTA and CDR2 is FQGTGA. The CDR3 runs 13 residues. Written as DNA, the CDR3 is TGTGCCAGCAGCCCGGGACAACAAGAGACCCAGTACTTC. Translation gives CASSPGQQETQYF.

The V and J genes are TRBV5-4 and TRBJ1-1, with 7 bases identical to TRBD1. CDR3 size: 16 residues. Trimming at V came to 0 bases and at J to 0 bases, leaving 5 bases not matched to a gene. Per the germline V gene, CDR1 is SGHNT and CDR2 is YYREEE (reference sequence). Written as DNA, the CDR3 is TGTGCCAGCAGCTTGGGAGACAGGGACATGAACACTGAAGCTTTCTTT. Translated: CASSLGDRDMNTEAFF.

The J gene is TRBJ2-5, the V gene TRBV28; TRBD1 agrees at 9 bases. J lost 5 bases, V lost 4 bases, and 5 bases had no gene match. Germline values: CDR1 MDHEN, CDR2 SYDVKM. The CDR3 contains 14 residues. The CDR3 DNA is TGTGCCAGCAGTTCCCGGACAGGGGCCGAGACCCAGTACTTC. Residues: CASSSRTGAETQYF.

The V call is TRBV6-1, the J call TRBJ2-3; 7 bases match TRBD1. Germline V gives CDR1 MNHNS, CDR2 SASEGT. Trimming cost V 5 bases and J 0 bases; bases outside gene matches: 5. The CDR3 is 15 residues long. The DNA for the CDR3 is TGTGCCAGCAGTAGACAGGGTTACAGCACAGATACGCAGTATTTT. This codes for CASSRQGYSTDTQYF.

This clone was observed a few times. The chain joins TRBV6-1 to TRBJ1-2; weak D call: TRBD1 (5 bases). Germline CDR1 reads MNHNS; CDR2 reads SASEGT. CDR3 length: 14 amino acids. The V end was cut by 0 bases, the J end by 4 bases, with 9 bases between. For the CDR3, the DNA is TGTGCCAGCAGTGAAGCCCGGACAATCTATGGCTACACCTTC. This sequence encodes CASSEARTIYGYTF.

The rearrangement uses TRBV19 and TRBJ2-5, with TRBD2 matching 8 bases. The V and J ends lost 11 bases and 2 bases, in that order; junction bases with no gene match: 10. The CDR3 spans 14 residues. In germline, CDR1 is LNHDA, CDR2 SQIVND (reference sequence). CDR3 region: CASGSAGAQETQYF. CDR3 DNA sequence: TGTGCCTCCGGATCAGCGGGGGCTCAAGAGACCCAGTACTTC.